This TCR beta chain was sequenced for a study of shared T cell receptors in the human thymus. The protocol was immunoSEQ multiplex PCR, while the TCRdb copy is restricted to in-frame clones and leaves out a portion. The table has about 660,000 clones, around 87% seen once. The CDR3 runs to 16 residues. V lost 2 bases to trimming and J lost 0 bases, with 11 bases between them. The germline V gene encodes CDR1 SGHTA and CDR2 FQGNSA. This clone was picked up one time. The same data also went into a second study, on human thymus T cells. This second study notes: Surgeons resected thymus tissue during corrective heart surgery. As related research reported, thymic repertoires overlapped highly among unrelated individuals.

This TCR was sampled from a boy in the first two years of life with a congenital heart defect. This rearrangement joins TRBV7-2 to TRBJ2-1; D remains unclear. Sequencing was done on a sample of thymocytes. Here the CDR3 reads CASSLTLPHSYNEQFF. The CDR3 DNA reads as TGTGCCAGCAGCTTAACTTTACCTCACTCCTACAATGAGCAGTTCTTC.